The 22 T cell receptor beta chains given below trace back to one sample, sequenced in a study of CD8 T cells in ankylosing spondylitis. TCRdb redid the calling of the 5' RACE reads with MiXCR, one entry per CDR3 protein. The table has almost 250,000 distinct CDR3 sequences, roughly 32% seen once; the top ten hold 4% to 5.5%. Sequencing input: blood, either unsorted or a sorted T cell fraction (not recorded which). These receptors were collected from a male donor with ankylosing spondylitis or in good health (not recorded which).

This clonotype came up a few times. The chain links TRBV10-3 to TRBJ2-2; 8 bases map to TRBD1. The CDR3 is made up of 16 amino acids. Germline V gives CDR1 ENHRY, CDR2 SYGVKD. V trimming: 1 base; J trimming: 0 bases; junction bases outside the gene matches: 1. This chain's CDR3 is CAISEWGQANTGELFF. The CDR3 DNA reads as TGTGCCATCAGTGAGTGGGGACAGGCGAACACCGGGGAGCTGTTTTTT.

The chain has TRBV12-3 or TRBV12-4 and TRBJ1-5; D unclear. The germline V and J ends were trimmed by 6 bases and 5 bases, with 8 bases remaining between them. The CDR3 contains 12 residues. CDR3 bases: TGTGCCAGCAGCTGGCCCGATCAGCCCCAGCATTTT. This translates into CASSWPDQPQHF.

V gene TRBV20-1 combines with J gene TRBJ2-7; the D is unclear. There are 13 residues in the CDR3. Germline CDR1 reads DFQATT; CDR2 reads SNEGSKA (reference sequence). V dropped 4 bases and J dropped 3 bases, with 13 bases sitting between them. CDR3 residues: CSATPTAGYEQYF. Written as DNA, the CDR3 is TGCAGTGCTACCCCGACGGCCGGCTACGAGCAGTACTTC.

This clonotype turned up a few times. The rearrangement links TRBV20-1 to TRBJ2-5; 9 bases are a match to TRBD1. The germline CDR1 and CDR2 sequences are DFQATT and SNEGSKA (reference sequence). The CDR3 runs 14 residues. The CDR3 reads CAPGQGQRQETQYF. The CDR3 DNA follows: TGCGCACCCGGACAGGGGCAACGGCAAGAGACCCAGTACTTC.

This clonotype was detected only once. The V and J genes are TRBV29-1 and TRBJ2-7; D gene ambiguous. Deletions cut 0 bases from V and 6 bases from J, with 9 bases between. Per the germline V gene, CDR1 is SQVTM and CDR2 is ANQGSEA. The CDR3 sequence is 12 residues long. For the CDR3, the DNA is TGCAGCGTTGAAGATCCCTACCCCGAGCAGTACTTC. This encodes CSVEDPYPEQYF.

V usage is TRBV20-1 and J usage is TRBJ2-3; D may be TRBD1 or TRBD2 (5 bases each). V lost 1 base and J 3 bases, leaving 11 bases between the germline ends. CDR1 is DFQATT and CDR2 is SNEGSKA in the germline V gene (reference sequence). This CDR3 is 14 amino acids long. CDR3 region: CSARVEGMTDTQYF. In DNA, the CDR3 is TGCAGTGCTAGAGTAGAGGGGATGACAGATACGCAGTATTTT.

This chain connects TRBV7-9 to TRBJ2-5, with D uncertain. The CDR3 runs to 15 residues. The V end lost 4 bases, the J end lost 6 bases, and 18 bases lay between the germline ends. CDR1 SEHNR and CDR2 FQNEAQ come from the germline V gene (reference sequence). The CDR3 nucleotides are TGTGCCAGCAGCTCCCCCCTCCGGTTGGGAAAGACCCAGTACTTC. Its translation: CASSSPLRLGKTQYF.

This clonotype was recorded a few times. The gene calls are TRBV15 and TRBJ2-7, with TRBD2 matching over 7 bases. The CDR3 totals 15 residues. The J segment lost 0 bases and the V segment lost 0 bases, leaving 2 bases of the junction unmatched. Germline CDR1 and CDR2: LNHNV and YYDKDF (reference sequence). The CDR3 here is CATSRDREDSYEQYF. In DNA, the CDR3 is TGTGCCACCAGCAGAGATCGGGAGGACTCCTACGAGCAGTACTTC.

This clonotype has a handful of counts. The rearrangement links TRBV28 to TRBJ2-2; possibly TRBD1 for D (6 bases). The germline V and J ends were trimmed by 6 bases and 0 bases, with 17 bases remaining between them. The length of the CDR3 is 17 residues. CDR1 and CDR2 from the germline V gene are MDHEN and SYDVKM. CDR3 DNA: TGTGCCAGCAGCCCGACGCCCGGGACACCGAACACCGGGGAGCTGTTTTTT. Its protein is CASSPTPGTPNTGELFF.

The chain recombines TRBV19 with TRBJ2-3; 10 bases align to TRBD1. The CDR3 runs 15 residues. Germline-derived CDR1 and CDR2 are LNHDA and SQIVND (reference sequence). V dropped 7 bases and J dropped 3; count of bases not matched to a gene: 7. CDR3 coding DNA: TGTGCCAGTACCGACAGGGGGCAAGGTACAGATACGCAGTATTTT. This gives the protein CASTDRGQGTDTQYF.

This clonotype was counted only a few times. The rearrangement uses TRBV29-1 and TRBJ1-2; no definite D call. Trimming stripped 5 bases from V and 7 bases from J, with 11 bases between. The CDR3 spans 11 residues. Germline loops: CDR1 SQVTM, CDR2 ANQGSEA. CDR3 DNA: TGCAGCGTTTACGAACGGGGTGGCTACACCTTC. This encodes CSVYERGGYTF.

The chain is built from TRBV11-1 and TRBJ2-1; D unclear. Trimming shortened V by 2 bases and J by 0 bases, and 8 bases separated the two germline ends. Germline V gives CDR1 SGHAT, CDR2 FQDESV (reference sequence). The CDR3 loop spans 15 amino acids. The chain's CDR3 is CASSLFASSYNEQFF. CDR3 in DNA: TGTGCCAGCAGCTTATTTGCAAGCTCCTACAATGAGCAGTTCTTC. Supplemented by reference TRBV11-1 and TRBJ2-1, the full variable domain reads EAEVAQSPRYKITEKSQAVAFWCDPISGHATLYWYRQILGQGPELLVQFQDESVVDDSQLPKDRFSAERLKGVDSTLKIQPAELGDSAMYLCASSLFASSYNEQFFGPGTRLTVL.

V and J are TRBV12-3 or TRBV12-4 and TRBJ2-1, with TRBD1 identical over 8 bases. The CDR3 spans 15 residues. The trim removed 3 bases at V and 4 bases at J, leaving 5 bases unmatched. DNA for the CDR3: TGTGCCAGCAGTTTGGGCAGGGGGCTTTACAATGAGCAGTTCTTC. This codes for CASSLGRGLYNEQFF.

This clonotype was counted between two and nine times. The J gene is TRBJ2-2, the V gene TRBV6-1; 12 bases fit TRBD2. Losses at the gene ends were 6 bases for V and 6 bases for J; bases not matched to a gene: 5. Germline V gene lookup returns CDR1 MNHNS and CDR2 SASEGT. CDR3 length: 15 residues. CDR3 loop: CASRPLAGGAGELFF. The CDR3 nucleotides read TGTGCCAGCAGGCCACTAGCGGGGGGCGCCGGGGAGCTGTTTTTT.

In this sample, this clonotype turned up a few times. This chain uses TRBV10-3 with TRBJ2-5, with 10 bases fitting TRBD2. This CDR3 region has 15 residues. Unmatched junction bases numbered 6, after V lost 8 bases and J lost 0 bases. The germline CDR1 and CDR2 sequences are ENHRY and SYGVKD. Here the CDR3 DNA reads TGTGCCATCTCTGCAAGCGGGGGGGACCAAGAGACCCAGTACTTC. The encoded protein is CAISASGGDQETQYF.

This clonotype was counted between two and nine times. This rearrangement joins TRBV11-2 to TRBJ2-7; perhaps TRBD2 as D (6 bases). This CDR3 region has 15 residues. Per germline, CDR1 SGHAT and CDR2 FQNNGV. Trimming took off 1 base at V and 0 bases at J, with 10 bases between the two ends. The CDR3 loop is CASSLGAGLSYEQYF. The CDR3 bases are TGTGCCAGCAGCTTAGGGGCGGGACTCTCCTACGAGCAGTACTTC.

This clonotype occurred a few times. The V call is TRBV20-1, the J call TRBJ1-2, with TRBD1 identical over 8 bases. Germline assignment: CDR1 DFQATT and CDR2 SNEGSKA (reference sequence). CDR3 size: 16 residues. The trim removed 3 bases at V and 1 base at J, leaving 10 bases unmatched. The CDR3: CSASPGQAFSNYGYTF. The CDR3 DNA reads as TGCAGTGCTAGCCCGGGACAGGCATTTAGTAACTATGGCTACACCTTC.

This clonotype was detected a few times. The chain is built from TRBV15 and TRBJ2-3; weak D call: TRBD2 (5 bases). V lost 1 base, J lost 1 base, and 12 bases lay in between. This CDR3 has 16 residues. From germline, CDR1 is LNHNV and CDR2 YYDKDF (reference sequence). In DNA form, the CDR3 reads TGTGCCACCAGCAGAGTAGTCTCACTAGGCACAGATACGCAGTATTTT. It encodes CATSRVVSLGTDTQYF.

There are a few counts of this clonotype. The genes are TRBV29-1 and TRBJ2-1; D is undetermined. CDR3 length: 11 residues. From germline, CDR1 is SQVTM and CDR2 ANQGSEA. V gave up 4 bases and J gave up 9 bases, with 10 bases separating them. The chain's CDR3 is CSVGPGGEQFF. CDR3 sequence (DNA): TGCAGCGTTGGCCCGGGCGGTGAGCAGTTCTTC.

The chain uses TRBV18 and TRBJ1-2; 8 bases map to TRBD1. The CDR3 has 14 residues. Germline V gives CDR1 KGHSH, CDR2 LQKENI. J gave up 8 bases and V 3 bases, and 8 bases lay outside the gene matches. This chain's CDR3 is CASSPSRGPEGYTF. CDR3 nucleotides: TGTGCCAGCTCACCGTCCAGGGGGCCAGAGGGCTACACCTTC.

CDR3 amino acids: CASSLDRGYGYTF. CDR3 nucleotide sequence: TGTGCCAGCAGCTTAGACAGGGGGTATGGCTACACCTTC. The chain uses TRBV7-8 and TRBJ1-2, with TRBD1 matching 8 bases. The V gene end was trimmed by 1 base and the J gene end by 5 bases; junction bases not matched to a gene: 0. The CDR3 totals 13 residues. Per germline, CDR1 SGHVS and CDR2 FQNEAQ.

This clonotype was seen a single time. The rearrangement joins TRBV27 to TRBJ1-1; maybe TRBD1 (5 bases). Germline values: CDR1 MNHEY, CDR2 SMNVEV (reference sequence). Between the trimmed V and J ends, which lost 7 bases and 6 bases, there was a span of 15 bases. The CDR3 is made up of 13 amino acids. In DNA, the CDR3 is TGTGCCAGCAAGCTGACAGCCCTCTCTGAAGCTTTCTTT. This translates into CASKLTALSEAFF.